Presented here are 30 T cell receptor beta chains from one specimen sequenced in a study of T cell responses to AZD1222 COVID-19 vaccine. Profiled with immunoSEQ multiplex PCR; TCRdb holds only in-frame clones, not every one. The sample yields over 140,000 clones, more than 85% seen once. The sequences come from peripheral blood, collected 28 days after the second AZD1222 dose. These receptors all stem from an adult who received the AZD1222 COVID-19 vaccine.

The count of this clone is one. The chain recombines TRBV5-1 with TRBJ1-3; no firm D call. The length of the CDR3 is 14 residues. V dropped 5 bases and J dropped 4 bases, with 13 bases sitting between them. Germline V lookup: CDR1 SGHRS, CDR2 YFSETQ. DNA of the CDR3: TGCGCCAGCAGATTAGAACTCTCCGGAAACACCATATATTTT. This translates into CASRLELSGNTIYF.

The chain uses TRBV7-3 and TRBJ2-2, with TRBD2 identical over 9 bases. The CDR3 contains 16 residues. Germline CDR1 SGHTA, CDR2 FQGTGA. V shed 5 bases, J shed 6 bases, and the junction held 10 bases outside the gene matches. For the CDR3, the DNA is TGTGCCAGCAGCCCATCAGCGGGAGGAGTGTCCGGGGAGCTGTTTTTT. It encodes CASSPSAGGVSGELFF.

The chain links TRBV19 to TRBJ2-1; D is uncertain. Germline V CDR1 and CDR2: LNHDA, SQIVND (reference sequence). The germline V and J ends were trimmed by 7 bases and 8 bases, with 18 bases remaining between them. There are 14 residues in the CDR3. The CDR3 region has the DNA TGTGCCAGTACTCAATTCGGGCCTCGGGATGAGCAGTTCTTC. Translation: CASTQFGPRDEQFF. Combining the CDR3 with reference TRBV19 and TRBJ2-1 gives the whole variable domain DGGITQSPKYLFRKEGQNVTLSCEQNLNHDAMYWYRQDPGQGLRLIYYSQIVNDFQKGDIAEGYSVSREKKESFPLTVTSAQKNPTAFYLCASTQFGPRDEQFFGPGTRLTVL.

The rearrangement links TRBV4-2 to TRBJ1-1, with D unclear. The CDR3 length is 15 residues. The germline V and J ends were trimmed by 1 base and 6 bases, with 15 bases remaining between them. CDR1 and CDR2 (germline): LGHNA, YNFKEQ. CDR3 sequence (DNA): TGTGCCAGCAGCCAAGTGGGAACGGGGAAGGCTGAAGCTTTCTTT. Residues: CASSQVGTGKAEAFF.

The chain joins TRBV9 to TRBJ2-1, with D maybe TRBD2 (6 bases). The V gene lost 0 bases and the J gene lost 5 bases, with 15 bases spanning the gap. The CDR3 contains 16 residues. Germline lookup yields CDR1 SGDLS and CDR2 YYNGEE. CDR3 in amino acids: CASSVVGGIGHNEQFF. CDR3 DNA: TGTGCCAGCAGCGTAGTGGGCGGGATAGGCCACAATGAGCAGTTCTTC.

CDR3 DNA sequence: TGTGCCAGCAGTTTACGGACTAGCGGGAGAGATCCCTACGAGCAGTACTTC. This translates into CASSLRTSGRDPYEQYF. The chain recombines TRBV27 with TRBJ2-7, with TRBD2 identical over 13 bases. The germline CDR1 and CDR2 sequences are MNHEY and SMNVEV (reference sequence). The CDR3 loop spans 17 amino acids. The V and J ends lost 2 bases and 2 bases, in that order; junction bases with no gene match: 6.

The chain carries TRBV5-4 and TRBJ2-1; the D is unclear. This CDR3 spans 17 amino acids. Per germline, CDR1 SGHNT and CDR2 YYREEE (reference sequence). V was pared by 0 bases and J by 0 bases, with 13 bases between. As DNA, the CDR3 is TGTGCCAGCAGCTTGGCACTAAGCTTGAGCTCCTACAATGAGCAGTTCTTC. Translated: CASSLALSLSSYNEQFF.

CDR3 in amino acids: CASSIGPEGSYEQYF. The CDR3 DNA reads as TGCGCCAGCAGCATCGGCCCCGAGGGATCCTACGAGCAGTACTTC. This chain connects TRBV5-1 to TRBJ2-7, with D maybe TRBD2 (5 bases). This CDR3 spans 15 amino acids. V shed 4 bases and J shed 1 base, with 15 bases lying between them. Germline values: CDR1 SGHRS, CDR2 YFSETQ.

The chain has TRBV11-2 and TRBJ2-2; 7 nucleotides match TRBD2. J was trimmed by 4 bases and V by 8 bases; bases with no gene match: 4. The CDR3 length is 13 residues. Per germline, CDR1 SGHAT and CDR2 FQNNGV. For the CDR3, the DNA is TGTGCCAGCGGCGGGAGTTTCACCGGGGAGCTGTTTTTT. Its protein product is CASGGSFTGELFF.

The chain carries TRBV6-6 and TRBJ2-7; 13 bases fit TRBD2. The germline CDR1 and CDR2 sequences are MNHNY and SVGAGI (reference sequence). This CDR3 contains 18 residues. The trim removed 5 bases at V and 0 bases at J, leaving 10 bases unmatched. The CDR3 sequence: CASSPGTSGVKSSYEQYF. The DNA of the CDR3 is TGTGCCAGCAGTCCCGGGACTAGCGGGGTTAAGAGCTCCTACGAGCAGTACTTC.

This clone has just one count. The chain joins TRBV5-1 to TRBJ2-1; 10 nucleotides align to TRBD2. The V segment lost 4 bases and the J segment 8 bases; nucleotides outside the gene matches: 9. Germline CDR1 SGHRS, CDR2 YFSETQ. This CDR3 is built from 15 residues. The CDR3 spells CASSRSGRAVDEQFF. CDR3 in DNA: TGCGCCAGCAGCAGGAGCGGGAGGGCCGTCGATGAGCAGTTCTTC.

V is TRBV7-9 and J is TRBJ1-4; tentatively, D is TRBD1 (6 bases). CDR1 is SEHNR, CDR2 FQNEAQ, per germline (reference sequence). CDR3 length: 14 residues. The V end lost 5 bases, the J end lost 4 bases, and 11 bases lay between the germline ends. The CDR3 here is CASSIRQDNEKLFF. DNA for the CDR3: TGTGCCAGCAGCATTCGACAGGATAATGAAAAACTGTTTTTT.

This chain connects TRBV7-8 to TRBJ1-5; D is possibly TRBD1 (6 bases). V lost 1 base and J lost 2, with 12 bases in between. Germline V lookup: CDR1 SGHVS, CDR2 FQNEAQ. The CDR3 is 16 residues long. The CDR3 nucleotides read TGTGCCAGCAGCTTAGTCGGGGGGCTGGGCAATCAGCCCCAGCATTTT. Translating gives CASSLVGGLGNQPQHF.

The CDR3 spells CASSLGTEGRAFF. DNA for the CDR3: TGTGCCAGCAGCTTAGGAACAGAAGGGAGAGCTTTCTTT. The chain uses TRBV11-2 and TRBJ1-1; no clear D. The V gene's germline CDR1 is SGHAT and CDR2 FQNNGV. This CDR3 comprises 13 residues. The germline V and J ends were trimmed by 1 base and 10 bases, with 13 bases remaining between them.

This clone was seen a single time. The CDR3 is CASSLRGDTQYF. Written as DNA, the CDR3 is TGTGCCAGCAGCCTGCGAGGAGATACGCAGTATTTT. J is TRBJ2-3 and V is TRBV28; D is ambiguous. Germline CDR1 is MDHEN and CDR2 is SYDVKM. Between the trimmed V and J ends, which lost 6 bases and 5 bases, there was a span of 9 bases. This CDR3 spans 12 amino acids.

V gene TRBV20-1 combines with J gene TRBJ1-2; TRBD1 might be the D (6 bases). Germline CDR1 and CDR2: DFQATT and SNEGSKA (reference sequence). CDR3 size: 11 residues. The ends were cut back, 3 bases at V and 7 bases at J, with 9 bases in the middle. DNA of the CDR3: TGCAGTGCTAGGAGCAGGGGTGGCTACACCTTC. Its translation is CSARSRGGYTF.

The V call is TRBV20-1, the J call TRBJ1-2, with D uncertain. V was cut by 3 bases and J by 5 bases, with 7 bases left in between. CDR3 length: 11 residues. The germline V gene encodes CDR1 DFQATT and CDR2 SNEGSKA (reference sequence). The CDR3 spells CSARDVYGYTF. CDR3 nucleotides: TGCAGTGCTAGGGACGTTTATGGCTACACCTTC.

J is TRBJ2-3 and V is TRBV6-4; 8 bases line up with TRBD2. In germline, CDR1 is MRHNA, CDR2 SNTAGT. With V trimmed by 5 bases and J by 4 bases, 14 bases remained unmatched. This CDR3 contains 17 residues. The CDR3 DNA reads TGTGCCAGCAGTAAATTAGAACGGGAGGGCCCCCCAGATACGCAGTATTTT. Amino acid sequence: CASSKLEREGPPDTQYF.

The CDR3 DNA is TGTGCCAGCAGTTTATGGACTAGCGGGAGTTACAATGAGCAGTTCTTC. This translates into CASSLWTSGSYNEQFF. The V and J genes are TRBV27 and TRBJ2-1; 13 bases align to TRBD2. Germline loops: CDR1 MNHEY, CDR2 SMNVEV (reference sequence). The CDR3 sequence is 16 residues long. J lost 4 bases, V lost 1 base, and 1 base had no gene match.

V is TRBV6-5 and J is TRBJ2-7, with 8 bases identical to TRBD1. J was trimmed by 6 bases and V by 6 bases; bases with no gene match: 13. Looked up from germline, CDR1 is MNHEY and CDR2 is SVGAGI. This CDR3 contains 15 residues. CDR3 sequence: CASSSWTGRAIEQYF. CDR3 in DNA: TGTGCCAGCAGCTCCTGGACAGGGCGGGCAATCGAGCAGTACTTC.

The table lists this clone with a few counts. This chain joins TRBV3-1 (or the pseudogene TRBV3-2) and TRBJ1-1; TRBD1 is a possible D gene (5 bases). Germline V gene sequence: CDR1 LGHDT, CDR2 YNNKEL (reference sequence). The CDR3 extends over 13 amino acids. V gave up 3 bases and J gave up 4 bases, with 9 bases separating them. DNA for the CDR3: TGTGCCAGCAGCCAGGGGGTCGGCACTGAAGCTTTCTTT. Amino acid sequence: CASSQGVGTEAFF.

CDR3 sequence reads: CASSLEFSGNTIYF. The CDR3, as DNA: TGTGCCAGCAGTTTAGAGTTCTCTGGAAACACCATATATTTT. V usage is TRBV28 and J usage is TRBJ1-3; D gene unclear. This CDR3 is built from 14 residues. Germline V CDR1 and CDR2: MDHEN, SYDVKM. The ends were cut back, 2 bases at V and 0 bases at J, with 5 bases in the middle.

The chain is built from TRBV7-9 and TRBJ1-6; 7 bases are a match to TRBD1. CDR1 and CDR2 (germline): SEHNR, FQNEAQ (reference sequence). The CDR3 has 14 residues. Trimming took 4 bases from V and 9 from J; bases not matched to a gene: 6. The CDR3 protein is CASSSDRVSSPLHF. The CDR3 coding sequence is TGTGCCAGCAGCTCAGACAGGGTCTCTTCACCCCTCCACTTT.

The CDR3 is CASPGGCQPQHF. The CDR3 nucleotides are TGTGCCAGCCCGGGGGGTTGTCAGCCCCAGCATTTT. The chain uses TRBV9 and TRBJ1-5, with D possibly being TRBD1 (5 bases). Germline V CDR1 and CDR2: SGDLS, YYNGEE. V was clipped by 7 bases and J by 6 bases, with 11 bases between them. The CDR3 length is 12 residues.

J is TRBJ2-6 and V is TRBV24-1; TRBD1 matches 8 bases. Germline lookup yields CDR1 KGHDR and CDR2 SFDVKD. There are 16 residues in the CDR3. V shed 3 bases and J 4 bases; nucleotides not matched to a gene: 4. DNA for the CDR3: TGTGCCACCAGTGATATCAGGGGGCCAGGGGCCAACGTCCTGACTTTC. It yields the protein CATSDIRGPGANVLTF.

The V and J genes are TRBV30 and TRBJ2-7; D ambiguous. CDR3 length: 15 residues. Deletions cut 3 bases from V and 0 bases from J, with 15 bases between. Germline-derived CDR1 and CDR2 are GTSNPN and SVGIG (reference sequence). The CDR3 sequence: CAWSRRQVYSYEQYF. The CDR3 DNA reads as TGTGCCTGGAGCCGCCGGCAGGTTTACTCCTACGAGCAGTACTTC.

The rearrangement uses TRBV27 and TRBJ1-1; 7 bases map to TRBD1. The V gene's germline CDR1 is MNHEY and CDR2 SMNVEV (reference sequence). The J segment lost 6 bases and the V segment lost 3 bases, leaving 7 bases of the junction unmatched. The CDR3 has 14 residues. The CDR3 coding sequence is TGTGCCAGCAGTTTTTACAGGGGACATGCTGAAGCTTTCTTT. Its translation: CASSFYRGHAEAFF.

V and J are TRBV9 and TRBJ2-4, with TRBD1 identical over 9 bases. In germline, CDR1 is SGDLS, CDR2 YYNGEE. V lost 4 bases and J lost 5; bases outside the gene matches: 22. This CDR3 contains 20 residues. The CDR3 is CASSPRGGLPGQGRENIQYF. Here the CDR3 DNA reads TGTGCCAGCAGCCCGAGGGGGGGTTTACCGGGACAGGGCAGGGAAAACATTCAGTACTTC.

V is TRBV19 and J is TRBJ2-1, with D maybe TRBD1 (6 bases). Germline assignment: CDR1 LNHDA and CDR2 SQIVND (reference sequence). The V gene lost 8 bases and the J gene lost 0 bases, with 11 bases spanning the gap. The CDR3 contains 14 residues. The chain's CDR3 is CASSNRVSYNEQFF. The CDR3 DNA reads as TGTGCCAGTTCTAACAGGGTCTCCTACAATGAGCAGTTCTTC.

The genes are TRBV11-3 and TRBJ2-2; unclear D gene. Per the germline V gene, CDR1 is SGHNT and CDR2 is YENEEA. The CDR3 is 18 residues long. The ends were cut back, 3 bases at V and 4 bases at J, with 21 bases in the middle. The CDR3 here is CASSLEIWGVRTTGELFF. CDR3 sequence (DNA): TGTGCCAGCAGCTTGGAGATATGGGGTGTTAGGACCACCGGGGAGCTGTTTTTT.